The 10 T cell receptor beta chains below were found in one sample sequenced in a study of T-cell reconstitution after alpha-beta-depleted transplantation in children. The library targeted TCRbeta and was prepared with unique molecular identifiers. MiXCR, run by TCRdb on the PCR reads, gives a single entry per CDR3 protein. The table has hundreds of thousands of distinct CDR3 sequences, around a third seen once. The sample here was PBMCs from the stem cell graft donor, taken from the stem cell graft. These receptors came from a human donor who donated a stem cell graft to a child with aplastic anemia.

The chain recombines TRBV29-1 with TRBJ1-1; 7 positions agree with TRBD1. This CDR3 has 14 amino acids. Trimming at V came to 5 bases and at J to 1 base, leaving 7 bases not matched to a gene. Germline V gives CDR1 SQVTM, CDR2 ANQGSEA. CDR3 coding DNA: TGCAGCGTTAGTCCGGGACAGAGGAACACTGAAGCTTTCTTT. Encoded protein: CSVSPGQRNTEAFF.

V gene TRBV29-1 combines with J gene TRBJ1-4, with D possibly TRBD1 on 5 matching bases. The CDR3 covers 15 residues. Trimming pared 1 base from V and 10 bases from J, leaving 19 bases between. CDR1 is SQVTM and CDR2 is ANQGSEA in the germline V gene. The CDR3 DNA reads TGCAGCGTTGAAGCAGGCGCGGGTATGAGGGGAAAACTGTTTTTT. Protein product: CSVEAGAGMRGKLFF. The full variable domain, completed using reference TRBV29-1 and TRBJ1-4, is SAVISQKPSRDICQRGTSLTIQCQVDSQVTMMFWYRQQPGQSLTLIATANQGSEATYESGFVIDKFPISRPNLTFSTLTVSNMSPEDSSIYLCSVEAGAGMRGKLFFGSGTQLSVL.

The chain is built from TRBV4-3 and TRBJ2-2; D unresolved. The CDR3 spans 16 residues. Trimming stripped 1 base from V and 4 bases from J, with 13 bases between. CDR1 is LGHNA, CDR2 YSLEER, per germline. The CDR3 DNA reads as TGCGCCAGCAGCCAAGGGTTGAGTACGATCACCGGGGAGCTGTTTTTT. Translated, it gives CASSQGLSTITGELFF.

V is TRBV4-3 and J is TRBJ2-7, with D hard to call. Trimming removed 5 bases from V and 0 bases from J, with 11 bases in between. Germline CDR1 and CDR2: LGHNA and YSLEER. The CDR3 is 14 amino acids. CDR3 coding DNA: TGCGCCAGCAGCGCCGGATTTAGCTCCTACGAGCAGTACTTC. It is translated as CASSAGFSSYEQYF.

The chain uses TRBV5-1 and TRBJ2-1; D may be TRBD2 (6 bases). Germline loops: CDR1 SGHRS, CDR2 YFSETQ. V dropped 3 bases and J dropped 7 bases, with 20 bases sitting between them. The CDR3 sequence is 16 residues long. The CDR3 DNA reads TGCGCCAGCAGCTCCCCGGGGCGGGACCCTTTTAATGAGCAGTTCTTC. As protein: CASSSPGRDPFNEQFF.

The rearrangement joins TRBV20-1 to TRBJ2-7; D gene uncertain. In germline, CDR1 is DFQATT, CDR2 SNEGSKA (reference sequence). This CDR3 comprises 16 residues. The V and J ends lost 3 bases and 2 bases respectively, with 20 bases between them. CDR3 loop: CSARNLRAFQAYEQYF. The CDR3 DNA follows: TGCAGTGCTAGGAATTTAAGGGCTTTTCAAGCCTACGAGCAGTACTTC.

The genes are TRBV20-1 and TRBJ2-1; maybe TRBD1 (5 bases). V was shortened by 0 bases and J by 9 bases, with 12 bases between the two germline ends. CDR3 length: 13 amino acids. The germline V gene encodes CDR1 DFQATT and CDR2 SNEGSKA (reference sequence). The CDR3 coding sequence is TGCAGTGCTAGAGATTCCCAGGGTGCTGAGCAGTTCTTC. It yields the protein CSARDSQGAEQFF.

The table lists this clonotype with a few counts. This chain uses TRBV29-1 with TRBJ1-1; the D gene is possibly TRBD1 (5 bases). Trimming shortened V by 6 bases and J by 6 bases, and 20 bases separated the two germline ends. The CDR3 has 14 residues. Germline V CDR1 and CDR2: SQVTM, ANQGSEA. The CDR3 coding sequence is TGCAGCGTCCCTTTGGGGCCAAGGACCTCTGAAGCTTTCTTT. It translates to CSVPLGPRTSEAFF.

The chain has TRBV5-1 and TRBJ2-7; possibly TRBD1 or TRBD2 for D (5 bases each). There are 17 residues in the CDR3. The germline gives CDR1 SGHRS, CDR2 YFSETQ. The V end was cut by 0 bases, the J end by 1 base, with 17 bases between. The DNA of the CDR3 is TGCGCCAGCAGCTTGGGGGTACGAGGGGCCGGATCCTACGAGCAGTACTTC. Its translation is CASSLGVRGAGSYEQYF.

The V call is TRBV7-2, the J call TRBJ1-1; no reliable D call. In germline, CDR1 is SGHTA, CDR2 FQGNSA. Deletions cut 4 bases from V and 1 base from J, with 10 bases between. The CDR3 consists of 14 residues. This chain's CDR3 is CASSSEGGNTEAFF. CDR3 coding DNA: TGTGCCAGCAGCTCGGAGGGCGGGAACACTGAAGCTTTCTTT.